The 23 T cell receptor beta chains presented below share a single source sample, sequenced in a study of shared T cell receptors in the human thymus. TCRdb keeps only in-frame clones here, not all; method: immunoSEQ multiplex PCR. The repertoire has about 710,000 clones, more than 70% of them found once; the top ten carry 0.0094%. These data are also associated with another study on human thymus T cells.

The specimen sequenced was thymocytes. These receptors were collected from a boy younger than two with a congenital heart defect.

This chain joins TRBV7-2 and TRBJ2-1; unclear D gene. The CDR3 is made up of 14 amino acids. Trimming stripped 1 base from V and 0 bases from J, with 4 bases between. Germline V gene data show CDR1 as SGHTA and CDR2 as FQGNSA. The chain's CDR3 is CASSLGSSYNEQFF. In nucleotides, the CDR3 is TGTGCCAGCAGCTTAGGGAGCTCCTACAATGAGCAGTTCTTC.

The J gene is TRBJ2-6, the V gene TRBV18; no definite D call. The CDR3 is made up of 19 amino acids. The V gene lost 1 base and the J gene lost 0 bases, with 16 bases spanning the gap. Germline CDR1 is KGHSH and CDR2 is LQKENI. The CDR3 bases are TGTGCCAGCTCACCACGGCTTCGGGTCCTCCGCTCTGGGGCCAACGTCCTGACTTTC. Translation gives CASSPRLRVLRSGANVLTF.

This sequence joins TRBV2 and TRBJ2-3, with a tentative D call TRBD2 (6 bases). The CDR3 extends over 14 amino acids. Germline loops: CDR1 SNHLY, CDR2 FYNNEI. V shed 5 bases and J shed 5 bases, with 14 bases lying between them. The CDR3 DNA reads TGTGCCAGCAGTCGACCCCGGGGGATAGATACGCAGTATTTT. This translates into CASSRPRGIDTQYF.

V usage is TRBV30 and J usage is TRBJ1-2; D not certain. With 0 bases removed from V and 6 bases from J, the gap between germline ends came to 8 bases. The CDR3 loop spans 12 amino acids. Germline V gives CDR1 GTSNPN, CDR2 SVGIG (reference sequence). The CDR3 nucleotides read TGTGCCTGGAGTGTCGTCTTTGATGGCTACACCTTC. Amino acids: CAWSVVFDGYTF.

This clone showed up just a few times. The rearrangement links TRBV6-5 to TRBJ1-4; tentatively, D is TRBD1 (6 bases). The CDR3 totals 14 residues. The germline CDR1 and CDR2 sequences are MNHEY and SVGAGI. Trimming stripped 5 bases from V and 7 bases from J, with 14 bases between. CDR3 sequence reads: CASSPRGALEKLFF. CDR3 DNA: TGTGCCAGCAGTCCTCGGGGGGCGCTTGAAAAACTGTTTTTT.

This clone has a handful of counts. V usage is TRBV6-1 and J usage is TRBJ1-4; possible D gene TRBD1, 5 bases. The CDR3 runs 12 residues. CDR1 is MNHNS and CDR2 is SASEGT in the germline V gene. V was cut by 2 bases and J by 7 bases, with 5 bases left in between. The CDR3 region has the DNA TGTGCCAGCAGTGAACAGGGTGAAAAACTGTTTTTT. Its protein is CASSEQGEKLFF.

V usage is TRBV6-4 and J usage is TRBJ1-1, with D unclear. Germline CDR1 reads MRHNA; CDR2 reads SNTAGT. The CDR3 totals 13 residues. Trimming stripped 4 bases from V and 0 bases from J, with 6 bases between. In DNA, the CDR3 is TGTGCCAGCAGTGTGTCATTGAACACTGAAGCTTTCTTT. Translated, it gives CASSVSLNTEAFF.

This rearrangement joins TRBV5-8 to TRBJ2-7; 14 bases map to TRBD2. Germline V gene sequence: CDR1 SGHTS, CDR2 YDEGEE. V shed 4 bases and J 6 bases; nucleotides not matched to a gene: 6. CDR3 length: 15 residues. CDR3 bases: TGTGCCAGCAGCCCGGGGACTAGCGGGAGTTTCGAGCAGTACTTC. Its translation: CASSPGTSGSFEQYF.

CDR3 coding DNA: TGTGCCAGCAGTGCGACTAGCGGGACTTGCACAGATACGCAGTATTTT. Its protein is CASSATSGTCTDTQYF. The V and J genes are TRBV25-1 and TRBJ2-3; 11 positions agree with TRBD2. Germline CDR1 MGHDK, CDR2 SYGVNS. The J segment lost 1 base and the V segment lost 4 bases, leaving 4 bases of the junction unmatched. This CDR3 is built from 16 residues.

The CDR3 bases are TGTGCCAGCAGTTTATCGGGGGGACCGATCTACGAGCAGTACTTC. Protein product: CASSLSGGPIYEQYF. V usage is TRBV27 and J usage is TRBJ2-7; weak D call: TRBD2 (6 bases). In germline, CDR1 is MNHEY, CDR2 SMNVEV (reference sequence). V was shortened by 0 bases and J by 3 bases, with 12 bases between the two germline ends. The CDR3 covers 15 residues.

This chain uses TRBV27 with TRBJ2-7; D gene ambiguous. CDR1 and CDR2 (germline): MNHEY, SMNVEV (reference sequence). The CDR3 is 13 amino acids. V was cut by 2 bases and J by 5 bases, with 10 bases left in between. CDR3 region: CASSLATRDEQYF. CDR3 DNA sequence: TGTGCCAGCAGTTTAGCTACCCGGGACGAGCAGTACTTC.

The rearrangement links TRBV5-6 to TRBJ1-2; D uncertain. This CDR3 comprises 16 residues. Germline V gene data show CDR1 as SGHDT and CDR2 as YYEEEE. The V gene lost 2 bases and the J gene lost 8 bases, with 22 bases spanning the gap. The CDR3 here is CASSFARGLGHGGYTF. CDR3 nucleotides: TGTGCCAGCAGCTTCGCGCGGGGTCTCGGCCACGGGGGCTACACCTTC.

This sequence joins TRBV27 and TRBJ1-5; D may be TRBD1 (5 bases). This CDR3 spans 14 amino acids. V gave up 4 bases and J gave up 6 bases, with 13 bases separating them. Germline V gene lookup returns CDR1 MNHEY and CDR2 SMNVEV (reference sequence). CDR3 sequence: CASSYTPGGQPQHF. CDR3 DNA sequence: TGTGCCAGCAGTTATACCCCGGGGGGTCAGCCCCAGCATTTT.

J is TRBJ1-1 and V is TRBV28; 7 positions match TRBD1. This CDR3 is built from 15 residues. Unmatched junction bases numbered 5, after V lost 3 bases and J lost 1 base. The germline V gene has CDR1 MDHEN and CDR2 SYDVKM. CDR3 bases: TGTGCCAGCAGTTTTGACAGGGTCGGGAACACTGAAGCTTTCTTT. Its translation: CASSFDRVGNTEAFF.

The rearrangement links TRBV10-3 to TRBJ1-1; 8 positions agree with TRBD1. CDR3 length: 16 residues. Germline values: CDR1 ENHRY, CDR2 SYGVKD. After removal of 4 bases from V and 0 bases from J, the junction contained 7 bases not matched to a gene. This CDR3 reads CAISGRQGIMNTEAFF. CDR3 DNA: TGTGCCATCAGTGGACGACAGGGGATCATGAACACTGAAGCTTTCTTT.

This clone was observed a few times. The CDR3 DNA reads TGCGCCAGCAGCCACCGGGACAGGGAGATCGGTGAAGCTTTCTTT. It specifies CASSHRDREIGEAFF. This chain connects TRBV4-3 to TRBJ1-1, with TRBD1 matching over 9 bases. The CDR3 loop spans 15 amino acids. Per the germline V gene, CDR1 is LGHNA and CDR2 is YSLEER. V shed 3 bases, J shed 7 bases, and the junction held 9 bases outside the gene matches.

The V call is TRBV21-1, the J call TRBJ1-1; the D call of TRBD1 is as the table states it, not checked on the DNA. TRBV21-1 is a known pseudogene. The CDR3 contains 17 residues. CDR3 bases: TGTGCCAGCAGCACACTCTCTTGGGGACAGGCTACGGCTGAAGCTTTCTTT. Translating gives CASSTLSWGQATAEAFF.

There are a few counts of this clone. J is TRBJ1-3 and V is TRBV7-2, with 7 bases that match TRBD1. The CDR3 spans 16 residues. The germline CDR1 and CDR2 sequences are SGHTA and FQGNSA. The junction had 3 bases not matched to a gene; V was cut back by 1 base and J by 0 bases. As DNA, the CDR3 is TGTGCCAGCAGCTTAGTTCGGGACAGCTCTGGAAACACCATATATTTT. Protein: CASSLVRDSSGNTIYF.

The chain is built from TRBV10-3 and TRBJ2-7, with D possibly being TRBD2 (5 bases). The germline V and J ends were trimmed by 4 bases and 4 bases, with 14 bases remaining between them. The CDR3 loop spans 14 amino acids. Looked up from germline, CDR1 is ENHRY and CDR2 is SYGVKD. CDR3 nucleotides: TGTGCCATCAGTGTGAGGGAGAGGGAGTACGAGCAGTACTTC. Its translation: CAISVREREYEQYF.

The J gene is TRBJ2-5, the V gene TRBV7-3; D is perhaps TRBD2 (6 bases). Germline CDR1 is SGHTA and CDR2 is FQGTGA. Trimming stripped 4 bases from V and 2 bases from J, with 29 bases between. This CDR3 has 20 amino acids. This chain's CDR3 is CASSSSAAGTSRPTQETQYF. In DNA form, the CDR3 reads TGTGCCAGCAGCTCCTCCGCCGCCGGGACTTCTCGACCTACTCAAGAGACCCAGTACTTC.

V usage is TRBV6-5 and J usage is TRBJ2-7; D may be TRBD1 (6 bases). V was pared by 2 bases and J by 1 base, with 12 bases between. The germline V gene has CDR1 MNHEY and CDR2 SVGAGI. The CDR3 totals 15 residues. CDR3 DNA sequence: TGTGCCAGCAGTTACCAAGGACAGTTTTCCTACGAGCAGTACTTC. Encoded protein: CASSYQGQFSYEQYF.

This CDR3 is CASSQERDGTKGAKNIQYF. The CDR3 nucleotides are TGCGCCAGCAGCCAAGAACGAGACGGCACCAAGGGGGCCAAAAACATTCAGTACTTC. The chain combines TRBV4-3 with TRBJ2-4; perhaps TRBD1 as D (5 bases). Per the germline V gene, CDR1 is LGHNA and CDR2 is YSLEER. Deletions cut 0 bases from V and 1 base from J, with 19 bases between. CDR3 length equals 19 residues.

This sequence joins TRBV5-1 and TRBJ2-5, with D possibly being TRBD2 (6 bases). Germline-derived CDR1 and CDR2 are SGHRS and YFSETQ. This CDR3 is built from 14 residues. Trimming took 1 base from V and 6 from J, leaving 13 bases between them. The CDR3 reads CASSLFGGCQTQYF. The CDR3 nucleotides are TGCGCCAGCAGCTTGTTTGGGGGGTGCCAGACCCAGTACTTC. Together with reference TRBV5-1 and TRBJ2-5, the CDR3 gives the full variable domain: KAGVTQTPRYLIKTRGQQVTLSCSPISGHRSVSWYQQTPGQGLQFLFEYFSETQRNKGNFPGRFSGRQFSNSRSEMNVSTLELGDSALYLCASSLFGGCQTQYFGPGTRLLVL.